This TCR beta chain stems from a study of regulatory T cells in long-lasting Graves disease. Whole-study results and caveats: TRBV28 was favored in persistent disease, as were TRBJ1-2 and TRBJ2-5. It was possible that the small sample size reduced accuracy.

With regard to this clonotype: The antigen remains undetermined.

Construction of TCR beta libraries relied on iRepertoire HTBI primers and on Arm-PCR targeting CDR3 regions. TCRdb independently ran MiXCR on the multiplex PCR reads; one entry per CDR3 protein. The sample lists about 470,000 distinct CDR3 sequences, 16% occurring once. The CDR3 is 18 residues long. Germline loops: CDR1 LNHDA, CDR2 SQIVND (reference sequence). V shed 3 bases, J shed 0 bases, and the junction held 12 bases outside the gene matches. As for time point: newly diagnosed GD, antithyroid drugs for less than 3 months. PBMC RNA served as the TCR library source. This same sample was also taken into another study, of T cells in Graves' hyperthyroidism and ophthalmopathy. That report adds: Most clonotypes expanded in the thyroid (above 0.001) were also present in blood.

This receptor was identified in a middle-aged man with Graves disease. Here the sequenced sample was peripheral blood mononuclear cells (PBMCs), taken at new diagnosis, from a patient treated with antithyroid drugs. J is TRBJ2-7 and V is TRBV19, with 9 bases fitting TRBD1. CDR3 sequence reads: CASSIRNRGRWGSYEQYF. The CDR3 nucleotides are TGTGCCAGTAGTATTCGTAACAGGGGGCGATGGGGCTCCTACGAGCAGTACTTC.